A single TCR beta chain is shown here with its context. Its specificity is unknown. The junction and the germline gene differ at one end; a read error may be behind it. This CDR3 comprises 15 residues. Germline V gene lookup returns CDR1 SEHNR and CDR2 FQNEAQ (reference sequence). The data originate from a study of blood T cells in healthy people across ages. Study results and caveats: Diversity figures based on one million T cells were deemed too low. Fewer expanded clones and more diversity marked long-lived versus aged donors.

Through a sample-barcoded 5' primer and a J-beta primer mix, a second PCR was run for roughly 6 to 12 cycles. Every cDNA molecule bore a tag from a template-switch adaptor containing 12 random nucleotides. Each CDR3 protein gets one entry after TCRdb re-called the 5' RACE reads with MiXCR. The sample includes hundreds of thousands of distinct CDR3 sequences, around 21% seen only once; the top ten take 3% to 4.5%. Drawing of peripheral blood yielded 7.5 to 10 milliliters from each donor. The rearrangement uses TRBV7-9 and TRBJ2-1; 10 bases match TRBD2. This receptor was obtained from a man in his 70s in good health. The sequenced material came from blood. The CDR3 DNA is TGTGCCAGCAGTTCTAGCGGGAGAGGGGGAAATGGGCAGTTCTTC. Its translation: CASSSSGRGGNGQFF.